This TCR beta chain was recovered during a study of T cell responses to AZD1222 COVID-19 vaccine (dated by TCRdb to the early 2020s). About the full investigation: TCR sequencing covered more than 230 trial participants: 207 given two doses of AZD1222 and 26 given two doses of MenACWY control vaccine. Trial participants were enrolled by age into subgroups of 18-55, 56-69 and 70-plus years, and 148, 28 and 57 TCR-sequenced participants, respectively, were included in these subgroups.

The full study reports these points: The whole spike protein was spanned by vaccine-associated CD4 TCRs, and dominant responses were seen in regions 160-218 and 743-854. A significant rise in spike-specific TCR breadth and depth was observed after two AZD1222 doses relative to day 0 and relative to MenACWY recipients. Only a handful of AZD1222 recipients were SARS-CoV-2 seropositive at baseline, limiting conclusions about previously exposed vaccinees. Participants were mostly white British, with more females than males. The authors suggested clonal diversity may have been underestimated. Because no samples from the day 14 peak response were available, repertoires could be characterized only after the peak T cell response. Nearly half of unique spike-specific TCRs reportedly recognized epitopes outside regions mutated in the B.1.351 and B.1.1.7 variants. In the small 56-69-year group, the increase in depth fell short of significance, most likely because of low power.

The CDR3 regions of human TCRbeta chains were analyzed by immunosequencing. Regarding the original processing steps: Repertoire TCRs were matched against a reference library of SARS-CoV-2-specific TCRs generated with the MIRA antigen-specificity platform. Breadth was defined as the fraction of unique TCRs that were SARS-CoV-2-associated, and depth was defined as the fraction of total T cells that were SARS-CoV-2-associated. Each spike-specific TCR was assigned to its reactive spike region and to a CD4 or CD8 class using the MIRA data. Log10-transformed breadth and depth values were compared by one-way ANOVA with Sidak's multiple comparisons tests. The clones in this table, taken by TCRdb from immuneACCESS, are in-frame only. Not every clone is retained; where verified, under half of the shortfall comes from an unresolved V gene, and the cause of the rest is unknown. Clone size and V and J calls were adopted from that table, with D and trimming inferred from the DNA. Within this sample are about 120,000 clones, with just over 90% of them counted one time only. The ten top clones hold 4.5% to 6% of the sample.

Per the publication, the time point label means: about 28 days (+/-7) after the second vaccine dose. AZD1222 recipients whose second dose came at about 4 weeks and those whose second dose came at about 12 weeks were combined into one group, since spike-specific TCR depth and breadth did not differ between the two schedules. Samples from vaccinated people were obtained from the UK trials COV001 and COV002, which included a single-blind randomized controlled phase 2/3 trial of AZD1222 (ChAdOx1 nCoV-19) in healthy adults. For TCRbeta chain sequencing, PBMC samples were collected from trial participants at day 0 and at day 28 after the second dose. CDR1 and CDR2 (LGHDT, YNNKEL) derive from the germline V gene (reference sequence). The CDR3, cysteine through phenylalanine, is 14 amino acids long. Just the 42-base CDR3 DNA is kept, in frame starting at base 1. The junction shows trimming of 0 bases on V and 8 bases on J, plus 11 bases between the germline ends.

This clone was counted once. No antigen is known for it. Base qualities were left out, and no much larger clone turns up one base away. The sequence is built from TRBV3-1 (or the pseudogene TRBV3-2) and TRBJ1-3, with the D gene not clear enough to name. The sample was peripheral blood, taken 28 days after the second AZD1222 dose. The sequence was obtained from an adult who received the AZD1222 COVID-19 vaccine. This receptor has the CDR3 CASSQDGGLDTIYF. Read as DNA, the sequence is TGTGCCAGCAGCCAAGATGGCGGGTTGGACACCATATATTTT.